This T cell receptor (beta chain) was observed in a study of a mutant IDH1 vaccine in newly diagnosed glioma. Study-wide background: Standard pretreatment was either radiotherapy, temozolomide, or, for most, radiochemotherapy with temozolomide.

Time point of the sample: week 5, during vaccination. What each vaccine dose contained was 300 ug of mutant IDH1 20-mer peptide, accompanied by topical imiquimod. The protocol was immunoSEQ multiplex PCR, while the TCRdb copy is restricted to in-frame clones and leaves out a portion. The data contain some 48,000 clones, over 75% of them seen just once; the ten biggest clones take up 1.8%. A note on this clone: Its specificity is not known.

The CDR3 totals 16 residues. Germline CDR1 SEHNR, CDR2 FQNEAQ (reference sequence). V lost 1 base and J lost 4; bases outside the gene matches: 8. The clonotype originates from a woman between 35 and 50 years old with glioma. The sample was PBMCs, taken from a glioma patient whose treatment included an IDH1 peptide vaccine. This chain links TRBV7-9 with TRBJ1-2; 8 bases agree with TRBD1. The CDR3 loop is CASSLESGGLSYGYTF. In DNA, the CDR3 is TGTGCCAGCAGCTTAGAATCAGGGGGCCTCTCCTATGGCTACACCTTC.